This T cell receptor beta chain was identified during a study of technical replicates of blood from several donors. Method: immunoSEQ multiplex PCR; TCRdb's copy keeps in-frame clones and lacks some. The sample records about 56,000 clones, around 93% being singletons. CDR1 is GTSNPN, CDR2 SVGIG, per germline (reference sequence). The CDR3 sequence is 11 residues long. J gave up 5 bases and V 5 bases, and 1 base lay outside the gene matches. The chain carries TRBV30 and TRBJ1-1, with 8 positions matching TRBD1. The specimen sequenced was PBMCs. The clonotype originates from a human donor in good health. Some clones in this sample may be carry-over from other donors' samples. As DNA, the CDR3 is TGTGCCTGGGACAGGGGAACTGAAGCTTTCTTT. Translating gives CAWDRGTEAFF.